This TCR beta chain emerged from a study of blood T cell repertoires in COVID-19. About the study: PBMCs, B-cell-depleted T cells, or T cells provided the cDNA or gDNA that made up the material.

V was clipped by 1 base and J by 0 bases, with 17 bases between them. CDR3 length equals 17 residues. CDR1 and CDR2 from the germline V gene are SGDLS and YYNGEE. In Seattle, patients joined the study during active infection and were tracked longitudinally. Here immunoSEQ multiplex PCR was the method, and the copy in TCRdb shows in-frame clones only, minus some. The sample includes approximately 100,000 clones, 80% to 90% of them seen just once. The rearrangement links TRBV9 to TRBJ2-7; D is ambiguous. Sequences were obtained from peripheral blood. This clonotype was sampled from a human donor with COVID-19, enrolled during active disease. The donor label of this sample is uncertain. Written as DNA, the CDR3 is TGTGCCAGCAGCGTACTCGCTGAGGCAAGGAGCTCCTACGAGCAGTACTTC. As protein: CASSVLAEARSSYEQYF.